This TCR beta chain emerged from a study of cytomegalovirus exposure and HLA in healthy donors. Study at large: Per a later analysis, the roughly 670 first-cohort and approximately 120 validation repertoires shared one platform.

Study-wide results and caveats: For most TCR sequences rarity was the rule, although some public TCRs occurred in many donors. The classifier, whose performance was assessed in both the original and validation cohorts, reportedly diagnosed cytomegalovirus status with high specificity and sensitivity.

The donors were members of the validation cohort, which comprised 90 to 150 subjects and was separate from the first cohort of about 700 subjects. Produced via immunoSEQ multiplex PCR; TCRdb's table is partial and in-frame only. The sample shows roughly 250,000 clones, around 87% of them seen only once. About this clone: The antigen is unknown.

Specimen: PBMCs. The receptor was derived from a woman in her twenties or thirties in good health and CMV-seropositive.

The CDR3 coding sequence is TGTGCCAGCAGTGCGTGGAACACTGAAGCTTTCTTT. Amino acid sequence: CASSAWNTEAFF. This chain links TRBV27 with TRBJ1-1, with D unresolved. The CDR3 loop spans 12 amino acids. Trimming removed 5 bases at V and 1 base at J, with 5 bases between. The germline gives CDR1 MNHEY, CDR2 SMNVEV (reference sequence).